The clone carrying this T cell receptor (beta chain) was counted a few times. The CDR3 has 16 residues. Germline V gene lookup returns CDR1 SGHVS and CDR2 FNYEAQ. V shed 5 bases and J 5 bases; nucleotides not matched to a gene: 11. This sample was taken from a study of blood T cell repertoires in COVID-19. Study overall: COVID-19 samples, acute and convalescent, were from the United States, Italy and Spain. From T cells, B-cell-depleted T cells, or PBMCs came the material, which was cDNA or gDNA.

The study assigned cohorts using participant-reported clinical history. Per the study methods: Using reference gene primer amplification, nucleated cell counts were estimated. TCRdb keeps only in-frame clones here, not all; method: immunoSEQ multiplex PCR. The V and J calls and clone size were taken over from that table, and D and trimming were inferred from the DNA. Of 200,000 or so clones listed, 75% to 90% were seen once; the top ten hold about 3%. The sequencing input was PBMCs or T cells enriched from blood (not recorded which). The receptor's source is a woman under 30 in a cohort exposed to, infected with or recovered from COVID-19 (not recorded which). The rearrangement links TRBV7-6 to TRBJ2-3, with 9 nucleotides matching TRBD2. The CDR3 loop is CASSLIAGVTKDTQYF. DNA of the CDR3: TGTGCCAGCAGCCTCATAGCGGGAGTCACGAAAGATACGCAGTATTTT.